This T cell receptor (beta chain) was captured in a study of blood T cell repertoires in COVID-19. The V gene lost 4 bases and the J gene lost 1 base, with 6 bases spanning the gap. The CDR3 is made up of 13 amino acids. Germline-derived CDR1 and CDR2 are SGHAT and FQNNGV. Clones were sequenced by immunoSEQ multiplex PCR, and TCRdb holds only the in-frame ones, with some missing. The table includes 490,000 or so clones, about 85% detected once. The rearrangement joins TRBV11-2 to TRBJ2-3, with D unclear. The receptor was isolated from a woman aged 55-75 years who had recovered from COVID-19. The source material was PBMCs or T cells enriched from blood (not recorded which). The CDR3 DNA follows: TGTGCCAGCAGCTCCCAGGGCACAGATACGCAGTATTTT. It yields the protein CASSSQGTDTQYF.